These T cell receptor beta chains were read from a single sample in a study of blood T cell repertoires in COVID-19. Profiling relied on immunoSEQ multiplex PCR, and the TCRdb table lists in-frame clones only, not all of them. The sample has about 210,000 clones; around 80% are singletons. Sequenced: PBMCs or T cells enriched from blood (not recorded which). The receptors stem from a man younger than 40 with acute COVID-19. Each CDR3 is given with its conserved first and last residue. D genes are given only for firm matches. Part of the rows lack a size; the others show once, few, many or a class for expanded clones.

J gene: TRBJ2-5
D gene: .
clone size: .
V gene: TRBV6-5
CDR3 DNA: TGTGCCAGCAGTACGCCTTCGAAGCCGCCAGAGACCCAGTACTTC
CDR3 protein: CASSTPSKPPETQYF

J gene: TRBJ2-6
D gene: TRBD2
clone size: .
V gene: TRBV10-3
CDR3 DNA: TGTGCCATCAGCGCGACTAGCGAATACTCTGGGGCCAACGTCCTGACTTTC
CDR3 protein: CAISATSEYSGANVLTF

J gene: TRBJ1-3
D gene: .
clone size: .
V gene: TRBV5-6
CDR3 DNA: TGTGCCAGCAGCTTGGTTCTGGGCGACAGCTCTGGAAACACCATATATTTT
CDR3 protein: CASSLVLGDSSGNTIYF

J gene: TRBJ1-5
D gene: .
clone size: .
V gene: TRBV24-1
CDR3 DNA: TGTGCCACCGCTTCCGGGAGCGGCAATCAGCCCCAGCATTTT
CDR3 protein: CATASGSGNQPQHF

J gene: TRBJ2-5
D gene: .
clone size: .
V gene: TRBV19
CDR3 DNA: TGTGCCAGTGGCGTGGCCGGCGGGGTACAGACCCAGTACTTC
CDR3 protein: CASGVAGGVQTQYF

J gene: TRBJ1-3
D gene: .
clone size: .
V gene: TRBV6-5
CDR3 DNA: TGTGCCAGCAGTTACGATCAGGGATCTGGAAACACCATATATTTT
CDR3 protein: CASSYDQGSGNTIYF

J gene: TRBJ1-1
D gene: .
clone size: .
V gene: TRBV6-1
CDR3 DNA: TGTGCCAGCAGTGATTACCGGGACATCGTGAACACTGAAGCTTTCTTT
CDR3 protein: CASSDYRDIVNTEAFF

J gene: TRBJ2-6
D gene: .
clone size: .
V gene: TRBV30
CDR3 DNA: TGTGCCTGGAGGCGGGCCGTAGGCTCTGGGGCCAACGTCCTGACTTTC
CDR3 protein: CAWRRAVGSGANVLTF

J gene: TRBJ1-1
D gene: .
clone size: .
V gene: TRBV4-1
CDR3 DNA: TGCGCCACCTGCGACACTGAAGCTTTCTTT
CDR3 protein: CATCDTEAFF

J gene: TRBJ2-3
D gene: .
clone size: .
V gene: TRBV6-4
CDR3 DNA: TGTGCCAGCAGTGACTCAGAGCACACAGATACGCAGTATTTT
CDR3 protein: CASSDSEHTDTQYF

J gene: TRBJ1-2
D gene: TRBD1
clone size: .
V gene: TRBV4-2
CDR3 DNA: TGTGCCAGCAGCCAAGGGTTGACAGGGATGAACTATGGCTACACCTTC
CDR3 protein: CASSQGLTGMNYGYTF

J gene: TRBJ2-3
D gene: TRBD1
clone size: .
V gene: TRBV7-2
CDR3 DNA: TGTGCCAGCAGCACCGGACAGGGCTGGGATACGCAGTATTTT
CDR3 protein: CASSTGQGWDTQYF

J gene: TRBJ1-2
D gene: TRBD1
clone size: .
V gene: TRBV19
CDR3 DNA: TGTGCCAGTAGTAAGACAGGGACCTCGAGACGCTATGGCTACACCTTC
CDR3 protein: CASSKTGTSRRYGYTF

J gene: TRBJ2-6
D gene: .
clone size: .
V gene: TRBV5-4
CDR3 DNA: TGTGCCAGCAGCTTGGCGGGGACTGGGGCCAACGTCCTGACTTTC
CDR3 protein: CASSLAGTGANVLTF

J gene: TRBJ2-7
D gene: .
clone size: .
V gene: TRBV21-1
CDR3 DNA: TGTGCCAGCACCCCGGGGGGGGGTATAGGGACTTGTAGCTCCTACGAGCAGTACTTC
CDR3 protein: CASTPGGGIGTCSSYEQYF

J gene: TRBJ2-1
D gene: TRBD1
clone size: few
V gene: TRBV12-5
CDR3 DNA: TGTGCTAGTGGTTTGGTACTAGGGGACAGGGGTTACAATGAGCAGTTCTTC
CDR3 protein: CASGLVLGDRGYNEQFF

J gene: TRBJ1-5
D gene: .
clone size: once
V gene: TRBV12-3/TRBV12-4
CDR3 DNA: TGTGCCAGCAGTTTAGCAGAGTATCAGCCCCAGCATTTT
CDR3 protein: CASSLAEYQPQHF

J gene: TRBJ1-6
D gene: .
clone size: .
V gene: TRBV13
CDR3 DNA: TGTGCCAGCAGCTTAGGAGGGGGGAGGGCCGATAATTCACCCCTCCACTTT
CDR3 protein: CASSLGGGRADNSPLHF

J gene: TRBJ2-2
D gene: TRBD1
clone size: .
V gene: TRBV7-3
CDR3 DNA: TGTGCCAGCAGCTTAACGGGACAGGGGATCGCCGGGGAGCTGTTTTTT
CDR3 protein: CASSLTGQGIAGELFF

J gene: TRBJ2-7
D gene: TRBD2
clone size: .
V gene: TRBV5-1
CDR3 DNA: TGCGCCAGCAGCTTAACTAGCGGGGGGACCGACGAGCAGTACTTC
CDR3 protein: CASSLTSGGTDEQYF

J gene: TRBJ2-1
D gene: .
clone size: .
V gene: TRBV20-1
CDR3 DNA: TGCAGTGCTAGTAGTAAGAAGCGGAGGGATGAGCAGTTCTTC
CDR3 protein: CSASSKKRRDEQFF

J gene: TRBJ1-1
D gene: .
clone size: few
V gene: TRBV3-1/TRBV3-2
CDR3 DNA: TGTGCCAGCAGCTCCGGGACATCTGCTTTCTTT
CDR3 protein: CASSSGTSAFF

J gene: TRBJ2-1
D gene: TRBD2
clone size: .
V gene: TRBV7-9
CDR3 DNA: TGTGCCAGCACCGACCTAGCGGGGGCCTACAATGAGCAGTTCTTC
CDR3 protein: CASTDLAGAYNEQFF

J gene: TRBJ1-1
D gene: .
clone size: .
V gene: TRBV24-1
CDR3 DNA: TGTGCCACCAGTGATAAAGGGGCCAGCGAATTCACTGAAGCTTTCTTT
CDR3 protein: CATSDKGASEFTEAFF

J gene: TRBJ1-3
D gene: .
clone size: .
V gene: TRBV5-1
CDR3 DNA: TGCGCCAGCAGCCCCACCGAGGTAGCTGGAAACACCATATATTTT
CDR3 protein: CASSPTEVAGNTIYF

J gene: TRBJ2-5
D gene: TRBD1
clone size: .
V gene: TRBV4-1
CDR3 DNA: TGCGCCAGCAGCCAGGGGGACAGGGACCAAGAGACCCAGTACTTC
CDR3 protein: CASSQGDRDQETQYF

J gene: TRBJ1-2
D gene: TRBD1
clone size: .
V gene: TRBV30
CDR3 DNA: TGTGCCTGGAGTGTTGAGTTAGAAATCCGGGACAGGGGGCTTTGGTCCCGGGGCTACACCTTC
CDR3 protein: CAWSVELEIRDRGLWSRGYTF

J gene: TRBJ1-6
D gene: TRBD1
clone size: .
V gene: TRBV7-9
CDR3 DNA: TGTGCCAGCAGCCTCCGGACAGGGAACTCCTATAATTCACCCCTCCACTTT
CDR3 protein: CASSLRTGNSYNSPLHF

J gene: TRBJ1-4
D gene: .
clone size: .
V gene: TRBV10-3
CDR3 DNA: TGTGCCATCAGTGAGGTGCAGAATGAAAAACTGTTTTTT
CDR3 protein: CAISEVQNEKLFF

J gene: TRBJ2-3
D gene: .
clone size: .
V gene: TRBV6-5
CDR3 DNA: TGTGCCAGCCCCCGGGACTTTAGCACAGATACGCAGTATTTT
CDR3 protein: CASPRDFSTDTQYF

J gene: TRBJ2-7
D gene: .
clone size: once
V gene: TRBV3-1/TRBV3-2
CDR3 DNA: TGTGCCAGCAGCCAGACGGGACTTGAGCAGTACTTC
CDR3 protein: CASSQTGLEQYF